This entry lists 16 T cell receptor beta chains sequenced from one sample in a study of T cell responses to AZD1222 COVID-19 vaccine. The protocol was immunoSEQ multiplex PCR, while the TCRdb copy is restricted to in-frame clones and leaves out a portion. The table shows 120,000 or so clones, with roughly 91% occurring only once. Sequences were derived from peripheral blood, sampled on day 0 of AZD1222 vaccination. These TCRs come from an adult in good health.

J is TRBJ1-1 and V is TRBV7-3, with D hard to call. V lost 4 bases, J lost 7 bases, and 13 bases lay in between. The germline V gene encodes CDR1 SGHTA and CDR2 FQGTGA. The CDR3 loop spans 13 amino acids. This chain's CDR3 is CASSSDPGFEAFF. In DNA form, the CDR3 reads TGTGCCAGCAGCTCCGACCCGGGATTTGAAGCTTTCTTT.

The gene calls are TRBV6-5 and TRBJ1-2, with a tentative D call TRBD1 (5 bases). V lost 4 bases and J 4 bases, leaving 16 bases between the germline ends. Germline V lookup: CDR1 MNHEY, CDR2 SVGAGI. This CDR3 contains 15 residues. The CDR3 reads CASSSMGDRVYGYTF. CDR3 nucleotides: TGTGCCAGCAGTTCCATGGGTGACAGAGTCTATGGCTACACCTTC.

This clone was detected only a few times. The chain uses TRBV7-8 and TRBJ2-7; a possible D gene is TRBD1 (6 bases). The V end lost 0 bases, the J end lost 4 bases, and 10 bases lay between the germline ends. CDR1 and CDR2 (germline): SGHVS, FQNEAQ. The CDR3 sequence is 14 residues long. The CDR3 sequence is CASSLAPDSYEQYF. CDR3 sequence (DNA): TGTGCCAGCAGCTTAGCGCCGGACAGTTACGAGCAGTACTTC.

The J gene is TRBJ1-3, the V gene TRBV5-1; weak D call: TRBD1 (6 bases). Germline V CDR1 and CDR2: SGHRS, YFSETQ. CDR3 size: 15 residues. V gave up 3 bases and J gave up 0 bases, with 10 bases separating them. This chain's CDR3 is CASSSDRNSGNTIYF. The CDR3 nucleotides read TGCGCCAGCAGCTCGGACAGAAACTCTGGAAACACCATATATTTT.

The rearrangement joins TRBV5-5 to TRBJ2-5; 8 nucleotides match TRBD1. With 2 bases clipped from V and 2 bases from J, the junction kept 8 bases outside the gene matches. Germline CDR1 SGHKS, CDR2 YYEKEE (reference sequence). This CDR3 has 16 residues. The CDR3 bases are TGTGCCAGCAGCTTACCGGGACAGGAGGGACAAGAGACCCAGTACTTC. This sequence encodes CASSLPGQEGQETQYF.

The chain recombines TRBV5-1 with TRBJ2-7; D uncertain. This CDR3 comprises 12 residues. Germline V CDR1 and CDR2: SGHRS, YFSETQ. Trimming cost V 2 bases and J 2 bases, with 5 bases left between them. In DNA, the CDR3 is TGCGCCAGCAGCTTTGGCCCCTACGAGCAGTACTTC. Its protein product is CASSFGPYEQYF.

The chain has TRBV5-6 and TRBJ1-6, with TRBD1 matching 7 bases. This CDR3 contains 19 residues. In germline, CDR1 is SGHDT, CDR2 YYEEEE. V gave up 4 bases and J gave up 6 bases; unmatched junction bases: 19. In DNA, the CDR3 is TGTGCCAGCAGCCGAGCACCAAAAACAGGGGCCGCTGGTAATTCACCCCTCCACTTT. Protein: CASSRAPKTGAAGNSPLHF.

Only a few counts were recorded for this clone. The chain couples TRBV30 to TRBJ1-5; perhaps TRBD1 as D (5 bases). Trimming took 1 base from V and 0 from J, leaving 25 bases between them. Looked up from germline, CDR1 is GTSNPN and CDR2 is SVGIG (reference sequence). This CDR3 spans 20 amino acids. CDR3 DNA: TGTGCCTGGAGTGCCCAACCCTTTGGGGGGACCCCATATAGCAATCAGCCCCAGCATTTT. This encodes CAWSAQPFGGTPYSNQPQHF.

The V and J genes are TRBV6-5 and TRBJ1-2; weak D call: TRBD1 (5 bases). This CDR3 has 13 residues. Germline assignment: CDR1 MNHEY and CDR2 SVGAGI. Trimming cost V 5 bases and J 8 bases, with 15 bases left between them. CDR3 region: CASSLTGGGGYTF. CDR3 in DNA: TGTGCCAGCAGTCTTACAGGCGGCGGAGGCTACACCTTC.

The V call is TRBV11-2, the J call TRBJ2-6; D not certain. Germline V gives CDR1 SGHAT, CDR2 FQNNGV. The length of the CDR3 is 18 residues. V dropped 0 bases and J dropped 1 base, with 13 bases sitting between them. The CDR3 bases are TGTGCCAGCAGCTTAGATCTTCAGTACAGATCTGGGGCCAACGTCCTGACTTTC. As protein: CASSLDLQYRSGANVLTF.

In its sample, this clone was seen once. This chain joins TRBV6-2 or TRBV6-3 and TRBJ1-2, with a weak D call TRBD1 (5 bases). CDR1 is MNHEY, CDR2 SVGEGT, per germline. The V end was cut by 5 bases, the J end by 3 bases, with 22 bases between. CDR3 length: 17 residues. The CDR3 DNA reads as TGTGCCAGCAGTAACGACCTGGACACTATAAGGCACTATGGCTACACCTTC. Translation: CASSNDLDTIRHYGYTF.

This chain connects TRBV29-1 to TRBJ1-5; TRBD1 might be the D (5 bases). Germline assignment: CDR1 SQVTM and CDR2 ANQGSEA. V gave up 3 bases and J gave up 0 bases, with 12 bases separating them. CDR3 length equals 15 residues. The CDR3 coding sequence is TGCAGCGTTGAGCTGGCGGACAATAGCAATCAGCCCCAGCATTTT. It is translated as CSVELADNSNQPQHF. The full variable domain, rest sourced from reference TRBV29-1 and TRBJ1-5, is SAVISQKPSRDICQRGTSLTIQCQVDSQVTMMFWYRQQPGQSLTLIATANQGSEATYESGFVIDKFPISRPNLTFSTLTVSNMSPEDSSIYLCSVELADNSNQPQHFGDGTRLSIL.

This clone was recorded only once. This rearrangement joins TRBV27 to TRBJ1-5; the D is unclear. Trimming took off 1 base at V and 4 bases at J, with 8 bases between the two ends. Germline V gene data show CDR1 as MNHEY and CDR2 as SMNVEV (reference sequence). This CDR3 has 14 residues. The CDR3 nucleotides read TGTGCCAGCAGTTTATTAGGGTCTAATCAGCCCCAGCATTTT. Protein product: CASSLLGSNQPQHF.

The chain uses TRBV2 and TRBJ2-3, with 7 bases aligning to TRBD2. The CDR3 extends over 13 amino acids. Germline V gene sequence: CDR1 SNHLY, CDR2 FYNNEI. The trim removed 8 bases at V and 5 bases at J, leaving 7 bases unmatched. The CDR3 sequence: CASRRREIDTQYF. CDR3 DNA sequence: TGTGCCAGCCGACGGCGGGAGATAGATACGCAGTATTTT.

CDR3 region: CASSREADSGRPQHF. The CDR3 DNA reads TGCGCCAGCAGCCGGGAGGCAGATTCTGGCAGGCCCCAGCATTTT. V usage is TRBV4-1 and J usage is TRBJ1-5; D is unclear. Germline V gene sequence: CDR1 MGHRA, CDR2 YSYEKL. This CDR3 is 15 amino acids long. The V end lost 4 bases, the J end lost 9 bases, and 19 bases lay between the germline ends.

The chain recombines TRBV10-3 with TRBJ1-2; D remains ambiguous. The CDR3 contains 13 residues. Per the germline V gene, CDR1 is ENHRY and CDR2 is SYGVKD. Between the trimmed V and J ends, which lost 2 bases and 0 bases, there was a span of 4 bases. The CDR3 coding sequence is TGTGCCATCAGTGAGGACACTAACTATGGCTACACCTTC. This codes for CAISEDTNYGYTF.